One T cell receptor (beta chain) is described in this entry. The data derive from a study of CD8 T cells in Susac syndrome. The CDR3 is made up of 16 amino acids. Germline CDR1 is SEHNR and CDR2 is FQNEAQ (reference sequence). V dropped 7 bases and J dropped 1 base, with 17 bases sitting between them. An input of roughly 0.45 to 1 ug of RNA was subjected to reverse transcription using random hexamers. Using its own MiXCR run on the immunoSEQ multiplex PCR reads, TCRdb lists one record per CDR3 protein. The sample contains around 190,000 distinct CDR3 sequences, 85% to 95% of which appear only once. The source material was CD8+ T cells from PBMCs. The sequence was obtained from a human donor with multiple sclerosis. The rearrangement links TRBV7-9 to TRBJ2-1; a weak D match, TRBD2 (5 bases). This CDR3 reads CASIHRASGSYNEQFF. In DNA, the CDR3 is TGTGCCAGCATCCACCGGGCCTCGGGGTCCTACAATGAGCAGTTCTTC.